The entry below describes one T cell receptor beta chain. This specimen belongs to a study of blood T cell repertoires in COVID-19. Clones were sequenced by immunoSEQ multiplex PCR, and TCRdb holds only the in-frame ones, with some missing. The table includes roughly 300,000 clones, roughly 87% detected once. Deletions cut 5 bases from V and 9 bases from J, with 34 bases between. CDR1 and CDR2 (germline): MNHEY, SMNVEV (reference sequence). CDR3 length: 19 residues. The genes are TRBV27 and TRBJ1-1; D perhaps matches TRBD1 (5 bases). The TCR comes from a young woman who had recovered from COVID-19. Sequenced input: PBMCs or T cells enriched from blood (not recorded which). The CDR3 loop reads CASSRSPPSRGSSGTKAFF. As DNA, the CDR3 is TGTGCCAGCAGTCGTAGCCCGCCCTCCCGGGGGTCGTCCGGGACCAAAGCTTTCTTT.